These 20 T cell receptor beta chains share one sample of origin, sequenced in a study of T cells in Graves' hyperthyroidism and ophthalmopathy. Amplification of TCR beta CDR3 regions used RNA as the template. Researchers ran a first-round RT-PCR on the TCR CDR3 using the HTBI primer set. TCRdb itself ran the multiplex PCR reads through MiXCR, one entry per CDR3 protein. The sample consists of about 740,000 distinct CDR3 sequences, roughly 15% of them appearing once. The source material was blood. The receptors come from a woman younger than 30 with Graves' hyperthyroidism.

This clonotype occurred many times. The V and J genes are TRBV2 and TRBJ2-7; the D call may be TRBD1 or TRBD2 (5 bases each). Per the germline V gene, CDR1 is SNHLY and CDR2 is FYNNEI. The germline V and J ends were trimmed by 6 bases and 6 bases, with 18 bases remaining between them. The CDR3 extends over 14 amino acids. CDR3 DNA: TGTGCCAGCAGACCGGGACCAGTCGCTCCCGAGCAGTACTTC. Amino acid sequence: CASRPGPVAPEQYF.

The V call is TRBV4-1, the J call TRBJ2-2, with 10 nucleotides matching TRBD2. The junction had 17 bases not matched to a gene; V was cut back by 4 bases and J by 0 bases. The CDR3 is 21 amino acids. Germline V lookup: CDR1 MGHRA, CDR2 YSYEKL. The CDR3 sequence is CASSPVVDLAGEVANTGELFF. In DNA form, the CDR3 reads TGCGCCAGCAGCCCCGTAGTGGATCTAGCGGGAGAGGTCGCGAACACCGGGGAGCTGTTTTTT.

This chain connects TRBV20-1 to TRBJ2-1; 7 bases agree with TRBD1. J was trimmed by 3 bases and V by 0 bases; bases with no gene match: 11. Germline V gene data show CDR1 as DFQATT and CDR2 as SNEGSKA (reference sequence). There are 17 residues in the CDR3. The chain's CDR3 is CSARDPHDRVYYNEQFF. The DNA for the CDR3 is TGCAGTGCTAGAGATCCCCACGACAGGGTCTACTACAATGAGCAGTTCTTC.

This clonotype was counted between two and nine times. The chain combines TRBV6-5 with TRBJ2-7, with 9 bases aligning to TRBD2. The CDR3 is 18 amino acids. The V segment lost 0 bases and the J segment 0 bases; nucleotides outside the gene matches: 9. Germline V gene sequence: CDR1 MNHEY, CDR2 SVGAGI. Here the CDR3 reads CASSYSGSGGASSYEQYF. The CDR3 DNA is TGTGCCAGCAGTTACTCTGGTAGCGGGGGTGCGAGCTCCTACGAGCAGTACTTC.

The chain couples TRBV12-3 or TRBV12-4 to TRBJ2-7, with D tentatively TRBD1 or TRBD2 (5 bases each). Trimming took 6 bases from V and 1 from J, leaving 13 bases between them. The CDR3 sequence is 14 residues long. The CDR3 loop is CASRRPGPSYEQYF. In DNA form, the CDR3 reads TGTGCCAGCAGAAGACCGGGACCATCCTACGAGCAGTACTTC.

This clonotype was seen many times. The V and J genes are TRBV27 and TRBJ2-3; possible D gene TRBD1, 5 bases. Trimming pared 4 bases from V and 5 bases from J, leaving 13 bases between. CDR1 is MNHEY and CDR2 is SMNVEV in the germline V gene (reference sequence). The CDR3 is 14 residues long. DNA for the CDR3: TGTGCCAGCAGTTCCCCTTACCAGGGAGATACGCAGTATTTT. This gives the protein CASSSPYQGDTQYF.

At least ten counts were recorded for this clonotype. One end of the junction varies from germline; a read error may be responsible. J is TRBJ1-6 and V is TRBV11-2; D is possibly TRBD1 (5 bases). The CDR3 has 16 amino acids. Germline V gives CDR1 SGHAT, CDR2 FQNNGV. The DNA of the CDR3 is TGTGCCAGCAACTTAAGACGAGGGCAAGGGGTTTCACCCCTCCACTTT. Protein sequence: CASNLRRGQGVSPLHF.

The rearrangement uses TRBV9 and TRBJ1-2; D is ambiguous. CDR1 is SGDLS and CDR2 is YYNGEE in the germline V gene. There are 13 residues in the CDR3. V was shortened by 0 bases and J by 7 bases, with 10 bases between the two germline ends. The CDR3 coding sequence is TGTGCCAGCAGCGTAGACTGGGCGAGTGGCTACACCTTC. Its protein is CASSVDWASGYTF.

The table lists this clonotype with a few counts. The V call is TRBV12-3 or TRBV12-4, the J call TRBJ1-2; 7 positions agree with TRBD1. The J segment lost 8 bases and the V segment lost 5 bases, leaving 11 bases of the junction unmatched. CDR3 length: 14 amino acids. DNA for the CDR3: TGTGCCAGCAGTATCCGTACAGGGGCTGGGGGCTACACCTTC. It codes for CASSIRTGAGGYTF.

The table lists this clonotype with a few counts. CDR3 residues: CASSLTGTSGRAQPGEQYF. In DNA form, the CDR3 reads TGTGCCAGCAGTTTAACTGGGACTAGCGGGAGGGCCCAGCCGGGTGAGCAGTACTTC. V gene TRBV28 combines with J gene TRBJ2-7; TRBD2 aligns across 16 bases. The V gene's germline CDR1 is MDHEN and CDR2 SYDVKM. The J segment lost 7 bases and the V segment lost 2 bases, leaving 14 bases of the junction unmatched. This CDR3 comprises 19 residues.

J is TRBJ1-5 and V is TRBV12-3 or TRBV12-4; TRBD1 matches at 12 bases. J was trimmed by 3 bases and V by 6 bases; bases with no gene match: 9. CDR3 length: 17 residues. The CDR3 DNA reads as TGTGCCAGCAGACCGGGACAGGGGGCCCACTCCAATCAGCCCCAGCATTTT. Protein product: CASRPGQGAHSNQPQHF.

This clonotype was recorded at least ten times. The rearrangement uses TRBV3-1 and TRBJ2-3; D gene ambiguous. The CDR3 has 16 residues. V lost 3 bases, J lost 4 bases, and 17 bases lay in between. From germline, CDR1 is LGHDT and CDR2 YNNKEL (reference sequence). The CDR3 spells CASSQGGDSLPDTQYF. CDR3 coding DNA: TGTGCCAGCAGCCAGGGTGGAGACTCCTTACCAGATACGCAGTATTTT.

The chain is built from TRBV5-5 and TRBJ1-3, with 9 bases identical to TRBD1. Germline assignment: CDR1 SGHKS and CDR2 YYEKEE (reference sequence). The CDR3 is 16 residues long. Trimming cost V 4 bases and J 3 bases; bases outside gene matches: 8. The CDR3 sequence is CASSQAVGQGGNTIYF. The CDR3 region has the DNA TGTGCCAGCAGCCAAGCCGTGGGACAGGGTGGAAACACCATATATTTT.

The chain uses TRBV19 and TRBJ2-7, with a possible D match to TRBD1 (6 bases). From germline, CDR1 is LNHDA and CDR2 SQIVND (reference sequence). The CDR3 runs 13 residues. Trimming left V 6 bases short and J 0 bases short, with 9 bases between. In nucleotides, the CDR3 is TGTGCCAGTAGGAAACAGGGCTCCTACGAGCAGTACTTC. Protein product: CASRKQGSYEQYF.

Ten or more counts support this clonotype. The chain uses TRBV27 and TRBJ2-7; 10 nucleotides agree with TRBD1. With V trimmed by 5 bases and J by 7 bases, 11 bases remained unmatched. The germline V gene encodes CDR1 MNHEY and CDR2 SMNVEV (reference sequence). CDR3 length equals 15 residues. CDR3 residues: CASSPLTGGYLEQYF. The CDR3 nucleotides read TGTGCCAGCAGTCCATTGACAGGGGGCTATTTGGAGCAGTACTTC.

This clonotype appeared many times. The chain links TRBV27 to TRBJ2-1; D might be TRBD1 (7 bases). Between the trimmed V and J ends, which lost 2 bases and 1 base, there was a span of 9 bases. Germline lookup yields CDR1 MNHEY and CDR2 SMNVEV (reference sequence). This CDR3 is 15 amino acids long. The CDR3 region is CASSLAGQSYNEQFF. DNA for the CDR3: TGTGCCAGCAGTTTAGCGGGACAGTCCTACAATGAGCAGTTCTTC.

The CDR3 protein is CSARDHEDRANYGYTF. DNA of the CDR3: TGCAGTGCTAGAGATCACGAGGACAGGGCGAACTATGGCTACACCTTC. The V and J genes are TRBV20-1 and TRBJ1-2, with 8 bases lining up with TRBD1. The V segment lost 0 bases and the J segment 2 bases; nucleotides outside the gene matches: 8. The CDR3 contains 16 residues. CDR1 and CDR2 (germline): DFQATT, SNEGSKA (reference sequence).

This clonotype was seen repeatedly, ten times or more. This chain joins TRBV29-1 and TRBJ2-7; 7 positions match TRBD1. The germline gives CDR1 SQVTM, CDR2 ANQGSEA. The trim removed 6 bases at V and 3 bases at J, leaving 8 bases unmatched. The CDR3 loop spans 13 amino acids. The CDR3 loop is CSVATGTDYEQYF. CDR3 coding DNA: TGCAGCGTGGCCACCGGGACAGACTACGAGCAGTACTTC.

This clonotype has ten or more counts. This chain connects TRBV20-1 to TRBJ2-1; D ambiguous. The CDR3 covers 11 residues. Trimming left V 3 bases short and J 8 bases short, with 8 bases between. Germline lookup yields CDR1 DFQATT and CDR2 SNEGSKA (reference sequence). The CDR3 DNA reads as TGCAGTGCTAGTTTGTGGGATGAGCAGTTCTTC. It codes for CSASLWDEQFF.

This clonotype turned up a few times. CDR3 sequence reads: CAISEGGLVGYGGTDTQYF. CDR3 in DNA: TGTGCCATCAGTGAAGGCGGGCTGGTTGGCTATGGGGGCACAGATACGCAGTATTTT. The chain combines TRBV10-3 with TRBJ2-3; D is possibly TRBD2 (5 bases). Germline CDR1 is ENHRY and CDR2 is SYGVKD. The CDR3 has 19 amino acids. Trimming shortened V by 3 bases and J by 1 base, and 23 bases separated the two germline ends.